The clone carrying this T cell receptor (beta chain) was detected ten times or more. The sample belongs to a study of prognosis after radiotherapy for stage I lung cancer. CT and PET/CT showed node-negative disease in all patients, who had no prior chemotherapy, radiotherapy or other malignancies. CDR3 length: 15 amino acids. The J segment lost 4 bases and the V segment lost 4 bases, leaving 6 bases of the junction unmatched. The germline CDR1 and CDR2 sequences are MNHEY and SMNVEV (reference sequence). From genomic DNA, TCR beta CDR3 was amplified by two-round multiplex PCR. The first PCR round targeted every TRBV and TRBJ gene with specific primers. TCRdb re-called the multiplex PCR reads through MiXCR, storing one row per CDR3 protein. The data contain 38,000 or so distinct CDR3 sequences, approximately 24% of them singletons.

The source is a donor aged 50 or older with non-small cell lung cancer. The input for sequencing was PBMCs, taken before or after stereotactic body radiation therapy (not recorded which). The chain is built from TRBV27 and TRBJ2-7; 11 bases align to TRBD2. The CDR3 region is CASSSPLAGEYEQYF. The CDR3 region has the DNA TGTGCCAGCAGTTCCCCACTAGCGGGAGAGTACGAGCAGTACTTC.